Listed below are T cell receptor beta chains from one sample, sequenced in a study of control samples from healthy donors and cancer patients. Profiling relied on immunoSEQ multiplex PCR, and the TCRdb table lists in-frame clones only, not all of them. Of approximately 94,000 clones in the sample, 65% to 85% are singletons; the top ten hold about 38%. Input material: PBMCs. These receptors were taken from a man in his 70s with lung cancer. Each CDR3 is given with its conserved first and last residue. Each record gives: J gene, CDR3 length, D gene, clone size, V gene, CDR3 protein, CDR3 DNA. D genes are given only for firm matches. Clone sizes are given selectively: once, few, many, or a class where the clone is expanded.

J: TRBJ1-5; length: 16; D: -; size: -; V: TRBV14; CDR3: CASSQGGQLRNQPQHF; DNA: TGTGCCAGCAGCCAAGGTGGACAGCTCCGAAATCAGCCCCAGCATTTT
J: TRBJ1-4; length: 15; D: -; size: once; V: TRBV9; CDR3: CASSVVEGVTEKLFF; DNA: TGTGCCAGCAGCGTAGTGGAGGGGGTTACTGAAAAACTGTTTTTT
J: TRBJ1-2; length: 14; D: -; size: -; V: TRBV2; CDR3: CASSVIQGGNGYTF; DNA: TGTGCCAGCAGTGTGATCCAGGGAGGGAATGGCTACACCTTC
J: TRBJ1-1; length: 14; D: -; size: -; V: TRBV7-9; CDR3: CASSLGRGRTEAFF; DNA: TGTGCCAGCAGCCTAGGTCGGGGGAGGACTGAAGCTTTCTTT
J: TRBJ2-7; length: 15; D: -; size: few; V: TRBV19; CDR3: CASSLRDTSPYEQYF; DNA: TGTGCCAGTAGCCTGCGAGACACTTCGCCCTACGAGCAGTACTTC
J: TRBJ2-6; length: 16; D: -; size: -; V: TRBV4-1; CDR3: CASSQDISSGANVLTF; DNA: TGCGCCAGCAGCCAAGATATCAGTTCTGGGGCCAACGTCCTGACTTTC
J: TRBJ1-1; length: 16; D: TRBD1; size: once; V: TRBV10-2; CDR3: CASSKQTGTGNTEAFF; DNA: TGCGCCAGCAGTAAGCAAACCGGGACAGGGAACACTGAAGCTTTCTTT
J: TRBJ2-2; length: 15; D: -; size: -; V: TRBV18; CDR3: CASSRGTGNTGELFF; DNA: TGTGCCAGCTCACGGGGGACTGGGAACACCGGGGAGCTGTTTTTT
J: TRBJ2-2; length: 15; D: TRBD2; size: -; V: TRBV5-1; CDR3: CASRGSGANTGELFF; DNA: TGCGCCAGCAGAGGTAGCGGGGCTAACACCGGGGAGCTGTTTTTT
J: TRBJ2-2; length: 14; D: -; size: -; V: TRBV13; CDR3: CASSPGQNTGELFF; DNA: TGTGCCAGCAGCCCGGGACAAAACACCGGGGAGCTGTTTTTT
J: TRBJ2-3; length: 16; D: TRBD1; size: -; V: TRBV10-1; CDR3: CASSSSRQGRTDTQYF; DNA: TGCGCCAGCAGTTCATCCCGACAGGGACGCACAGATACGCAGTATTTT
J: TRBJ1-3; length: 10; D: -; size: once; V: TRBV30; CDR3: CALEGNTIYF; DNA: TGTGCCTTGGAGGGAAACACCATATATTTT
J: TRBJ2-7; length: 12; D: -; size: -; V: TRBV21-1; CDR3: CASSRRWGVQYF; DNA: TGTGCCAGCAGCAGGCGTTGGGGGGTGCAGTACTTC
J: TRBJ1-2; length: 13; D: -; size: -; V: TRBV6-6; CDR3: CASSYPVSYGYTF; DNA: TGTGCCAGCAGTTACCCCGTGTCCTATGGCTACACCTTC
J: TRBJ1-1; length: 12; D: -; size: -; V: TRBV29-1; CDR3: CSAAVGGTEAFF; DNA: TGCAGCGCCGCGGTGGGGGGCACTGAAGCTTTCTTT
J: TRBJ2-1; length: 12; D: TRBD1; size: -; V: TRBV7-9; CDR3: CASSLGGDREIF; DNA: TGTGCCAGCAGCTTAGGGGGGGACAGGGAAATCTTC
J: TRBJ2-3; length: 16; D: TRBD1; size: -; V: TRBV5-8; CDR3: CASSPGGQGDTDTQYF; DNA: TGTGCCAGCAGCCCCGGTGGACAGGGGGACACAGATACGCAGTATTTT
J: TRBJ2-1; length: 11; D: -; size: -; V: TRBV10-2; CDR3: CASSDSRRQFF; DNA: TGCGCCAGCAGTGACTCGCGAAGGCAGTTCTTC
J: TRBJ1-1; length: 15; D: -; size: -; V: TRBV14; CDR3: CASSQGGAVGTEAFF; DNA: TGTGCCAGCAGCCAAGGGGGTGCGGTGGGCACTGAAGCTTTCTTT
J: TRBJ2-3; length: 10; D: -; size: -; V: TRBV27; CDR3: CASSLQPGAF; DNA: TGTGCCAGCAGTTTGCAGCCAGGAGCTTTT
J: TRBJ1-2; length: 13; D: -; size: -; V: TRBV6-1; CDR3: CASSDGGNYGYTF; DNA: TGTGCCAGCAGTGATGGGGGGAACTATGGCTACACCTTC
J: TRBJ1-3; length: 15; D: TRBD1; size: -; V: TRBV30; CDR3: CAWSPGTGGGNTIYF; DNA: TGTGCCTGGAGTCCCGGGACAGGGGGAGGAAACACCATATATTTT
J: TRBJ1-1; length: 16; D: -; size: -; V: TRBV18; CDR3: CASSPLRLGFNTEAFF; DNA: TGTGCCAGCTCACCACTTCGGCTTGGTTTTAACACTGAAGCTTTCTTT
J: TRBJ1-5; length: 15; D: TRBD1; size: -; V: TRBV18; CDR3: CASSRDRSRDQPQHF; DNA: TGTGCCAGCTCGAGGGACAGATCTAGGGATCAGCCCCAGCATTTT
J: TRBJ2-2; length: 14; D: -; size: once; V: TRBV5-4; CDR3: CASSLVGLSGELFF; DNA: TGTGCCAGCAGCTTGGTGGGACTCAGCGGGGAGCTGTTTTTT
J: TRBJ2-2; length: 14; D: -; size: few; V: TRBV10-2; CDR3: CASIVNGNTGELFF; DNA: TGCGCCAGCATTGTGAACGGTAACACCGGGGAGCTGTTTTTT
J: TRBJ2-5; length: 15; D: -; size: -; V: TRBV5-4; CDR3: CASSFSRGNQETQYF; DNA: TGTGCCAGCAGCTTTTCACGGGGCAACCAAGAGACCCAGTACTTC
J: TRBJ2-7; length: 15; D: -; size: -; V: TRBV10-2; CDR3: CASSGAPGEDNEQYF; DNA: TGCGCCAGCAGTGGGGCCCCAGGGGAGGACAACGAGCAGTACTTC
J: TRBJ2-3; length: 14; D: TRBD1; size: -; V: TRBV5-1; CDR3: CASSSGQITDTQYF; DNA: TGCGCCAGCAGCTCGGGACAGATCACAGATACGCAGTATTTT
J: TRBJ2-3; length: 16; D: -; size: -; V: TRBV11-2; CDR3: CASVRRGSSSTDTQYF; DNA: TGTGCCAGTGTCCGGAGAGGATCCTCTAGCACAGATACGCAGTATTTT
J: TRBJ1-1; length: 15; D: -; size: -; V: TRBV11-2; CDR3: CASSLRGVRPDEAFF; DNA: TGTGCCAGCAGCTTACGAGGGGTCAGGCCTGATGAAGCTTTCTTT
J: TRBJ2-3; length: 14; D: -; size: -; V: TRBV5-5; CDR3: CASSFRTSTDTQYF; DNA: TGTGCCAGCAGCTTCCGGACTAGCACAGATACGCAGTATTTT
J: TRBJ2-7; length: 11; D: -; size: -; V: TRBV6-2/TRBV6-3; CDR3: CASSFGLRQYF; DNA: TGTGCCAGCAGTTTCGGCCTGCGGCAGTACTTC
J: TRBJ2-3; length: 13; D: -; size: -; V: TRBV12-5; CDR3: CASGLVGSYTQYF; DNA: TGTGCTAGTGGTTTGGTGGGCAGCTATACGCAGTATTTT
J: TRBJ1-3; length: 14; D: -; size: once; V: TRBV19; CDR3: CASSPGSSGNTIYF; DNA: TGTGCCAGTAGCCCGGGCTCATCTGGAAACACCATATATTTT
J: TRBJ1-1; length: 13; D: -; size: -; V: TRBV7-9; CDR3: CASSLWGSSEAFF; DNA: TGTGCCAGCAGCTTATGGGGGTCTTCTGAAGCTTTCTTT
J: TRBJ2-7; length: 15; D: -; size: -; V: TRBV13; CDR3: CASSKTGTPFYEQYF; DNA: TGTGCCAGCAGCAAAACCGGGACACCGTTCTACGAGCAGTACTTC
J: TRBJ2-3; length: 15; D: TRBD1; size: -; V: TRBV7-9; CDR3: CASSLRDSSPDTQYF; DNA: TGTGCCAGCAGCTTACGGGACAGCAGCCCAGATACGCAGTATTTT
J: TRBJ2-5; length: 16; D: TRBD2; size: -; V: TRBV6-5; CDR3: CASSYQLAGGRETQYF; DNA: TGTGCCAGCAGTTACCAACTAGCGGGGGGGCGGGAGACCCAGTACTTC
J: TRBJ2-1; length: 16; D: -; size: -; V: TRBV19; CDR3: CASKQAGPLIYNEQFF; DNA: TGTGCCAGTAAACAGGCGGGCCCCCTGATCTACAATGAGCAGTTCTTC
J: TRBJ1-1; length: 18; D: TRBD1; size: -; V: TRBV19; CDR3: CASSPPGQGLFMNTEAFF; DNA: TGTGCCAGTAGTCCCCCCGGACAGGGGCTTTTCATGAACACTGAAGCTTTCTTT
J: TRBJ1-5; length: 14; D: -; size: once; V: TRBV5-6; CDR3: CASSSRYSNQPQHF; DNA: TGTGCCAGCAGCTCTCGATATAGCAATCAGCCCCAGCATTTT
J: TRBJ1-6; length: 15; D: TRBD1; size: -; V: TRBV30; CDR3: CAWNQRQGHNSPLHF; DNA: TGTGCCTGGAATCAGAGACAGGGCCATAATTCACCCCTCCACTTT
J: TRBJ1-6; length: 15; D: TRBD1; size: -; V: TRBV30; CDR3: CAWRGPGQGRSPLHF; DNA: TGTGCCTGGAGGGGCCCGGGACAGGGGCGGTCACCCCTCCACTTT
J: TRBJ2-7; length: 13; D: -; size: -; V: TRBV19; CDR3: CASSPGGTYEQYF; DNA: TGTGCCAGTAGCCCCGGCGGGACCTACGAGCAGTACTTC
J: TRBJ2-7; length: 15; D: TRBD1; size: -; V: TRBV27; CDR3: CASSSWTGETREQYF; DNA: TGTGCCAGCAGTTCCTGGACAGGGGAAACCCGCGAGCAGTACTTC
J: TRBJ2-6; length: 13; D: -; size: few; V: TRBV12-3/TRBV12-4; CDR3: CASRGPGANVLTF; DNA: TGTGCCAGCAGAGGTCCTGGGGCCAACGTCCTGACTTTC
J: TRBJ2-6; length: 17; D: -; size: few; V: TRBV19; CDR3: CASSIDITSSGANVLTF; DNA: TGTGCCAGTAGTATAGATATTACTAGCTCTGGGGCCAACGTCCTGACTTTC
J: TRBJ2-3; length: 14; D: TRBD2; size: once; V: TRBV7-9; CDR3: CASSLAGSTDTQYF; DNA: TGTGCCAGCAGCCTAGCGGGGAGCACAGATACGCAGTATTTT
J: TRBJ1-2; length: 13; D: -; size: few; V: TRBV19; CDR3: CASSIQRNYGYTF; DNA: TGTGCCAGTAGTATTCAGCGAAACTATGGCTACACCTTC
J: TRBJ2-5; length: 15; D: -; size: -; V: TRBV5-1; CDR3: CASSLDEGYQGTQYF; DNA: TGCGCCAGCAGCTTGGACGAAGGGTATCAAGGGACCCAGTACTTC
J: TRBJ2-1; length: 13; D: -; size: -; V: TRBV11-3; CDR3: CASSSRGRHEQFF; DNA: TGTGCCAGCAGCTCAAGAGGGAGGCATGAGCAGTTCTTC
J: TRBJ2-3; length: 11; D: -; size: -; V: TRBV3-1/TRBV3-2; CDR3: CASTPGDTQYF; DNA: TGTGCCAGCACCCCGGGAGATACGCAGTATTTT
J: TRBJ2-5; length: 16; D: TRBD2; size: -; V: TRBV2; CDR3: CASSDGAGGYQETQYF; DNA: TGTGCCAGCAGTGACGGGGCGGGGGGATACCAAGAGACCCAGTACTTC